This T cell receptor beta chain was found in a study of T cell responses to AZD1222 COVID-19 vaccine. At the level of the study: Combined were second doses at about 4 or about 12 weeks. The study's findings and limits: Only a handful of AZD1222 recipients tested seropositive at baseline. Spike-specific TCR depth and breadth grew after two AZD1222 doses.

Of note for this clone: Its cognate antigen is unknown.

Trimming pared 0 bases from V and 1 base from J, leaving 16 bases between. Germline loops: CDR1 MGHRA, CDR2 YSYEKL. This CDR3 is 18 amino acids long. Using immunoSEQ multiplex PCR, the repertoire was profiled, and TCRdb retains in-frame clones only, with some absent. The data contain some 150,000 clones, approximately 95% of them singletons. Source: peripheral blood, taken on day 0 of AZD1222 vaccination. This chain links TRBV4-1 with TRBJ2-1; possible D gene TRBD2, 5 bases. The origin of this receptor is an adult in good health. The CDR3 nucleotides are TGCGCCAGCAGCCAAGATATTCGGACTGCGGTTTCCTACAATGAGCAGTTCTTC. Residues: CASSQDIRTAVSYNEQFF.